Below are 5 T cell receptor beta chains sequenced from a single sample in a study of T-cell reconstitution after alpha-beta-depleted transplantation in children. Unique molecular identifiers were incorporated into the prepared TCRbeta library. One entry per CDR3 protein, called by TCRdb with MiXCR from the PCR reads. Of roughly 300,000 distinct CDR3 sequences detected, approximately 10% appear once; the ten largest clones hold around 2.5%. Specimen: PBMCs from the stem cell graft donor, collected from the stem cell graft. All receptors derive from a human donor who donated a stem cell graft to a child with acute lymphoblastic leukemia.

The rearrangement uses TRBV4-3 and TRBJ2-7, with D possibly matching TRBD2 (5 bases). The CDR3 is 14 amino acids. The germline gives CDR1 LGHNA, CDR2 YSLEER. The V and J ends lost 1 base and 1 base respectively, with 8 bases between them. The CDR3 bases are TGCGCCAGCAGCCAAGCGAGGGCTTCCTACGAGCAGTACTTC. Protein product: CASSQARASYEQYF.

This clonotype occurred many times. The genes are TRBV6-5 and TRBJ2-3; D remains ambiguous. Germline V gene lookup returns CDR1 MNHEY and CDR2 SVGAGI. V was pared by 4 bases and J by 4 bases, with 9 bases between. The CDR3 spans 13 residues. CDR3 region: CASSSRFADTQYF. The DNA for the CDR3 is TGTGCCAGCAGTTCCCGTTTCGCAGATACGCAGTATTTT.

V and J are TRBV4-1 and TRBJ2-6; the D gene could be TRBD1 or TRBD2 (5 bases each). The V end was cut by 4 bases, the J end by 0 bases, with 10 bases between. CDR1 MGHRA and CDR2 YSYEKL come from the germline V gene. The CDR3 contains 16 residues. The CDR3 here is CASSLGTLSGANVLTF. The CDR3 DNA reads as TGCGCCAGCAGCCTAGGGACCCTCTCTGGGGCCAACGTCCTGACTTTC.

The chain joins TRBV29-1 to TRBJ2-2; D perhaps matches TRBD2 (5 bases). The CDR3 spans 14 residues. From germline, CDR1 is SQVTM and CDR2 ANQGSEA. Trimming took off 0 bases at V and 6 bases at J, with 11 bases between the two ends. The CDR3 nucleotides read TGCAGCGTTGAAGATGCCGGGGTCCCCGGGGAGCTGTTTTTT. Translated, it gives CSVEDAGVPGELFF.

This chain joins TRBV11-3 and TRBJ1-1; possible D gene TRBD1, 5 bases. CDR3 length: 16 amino acids. CDR1 is SGHNT, CDR2 YENEEA, per germline. V lost 5 bases and J lost 1, with 17 bases in between. CDR3 sequence reads: CASSPTGGTANTEAFF. CDR3 nucleotides: TGTGCCAGCAGCCCAACCGGTGGGACGGCGAACACTGAAGCTTTCTTT.